This TCR beta chain was sequenced for a study of blood T cell repertoires in COVID-19. The wider study: COVID-19 samples, acute and convalescent, were from the United States, Italy and Spain. PBMCs, B-cell-depleted T cells, or T cells were the source of the cDNA or gDNA that made up the material.

In Seattle, patients joined the study during active infection and were tracked longitudinally. In germline, CDR1 is SEHNR, CDR2 FQNEAQ (reference sequence). V was shortened by 6 bases and J by 10 bases, with 13 bases between the two germline ends. The CDR3 loop spans 13 amino acids. Methods used by the authors: Amplification from reference gene primers served as the basis for estimated nucleated cell counts. TCRdb's table, derived via immunoSEQ multiplex PCR, lists solely in-frame clones and lacks some. Clonal size and the V and J genes are those of that table, whereas D and trimming came from the DNA. The sample lists over 200,000 clones, under 90% occurring once.

The chain links TRBV7-9 to TRBJ1-6; D may be TRBD1 (5 bases). The clonotype comes from a man in his fifties with COVID-19, enrolled during active disease. Material for sequencing was peripheral blood. CDR3 residues: CASRDSFNSPLHF. In DNA form, the CDR3 reads TGTGCCAGCAGAGACAGCTTTAACTCACCCCTCCACTTT.